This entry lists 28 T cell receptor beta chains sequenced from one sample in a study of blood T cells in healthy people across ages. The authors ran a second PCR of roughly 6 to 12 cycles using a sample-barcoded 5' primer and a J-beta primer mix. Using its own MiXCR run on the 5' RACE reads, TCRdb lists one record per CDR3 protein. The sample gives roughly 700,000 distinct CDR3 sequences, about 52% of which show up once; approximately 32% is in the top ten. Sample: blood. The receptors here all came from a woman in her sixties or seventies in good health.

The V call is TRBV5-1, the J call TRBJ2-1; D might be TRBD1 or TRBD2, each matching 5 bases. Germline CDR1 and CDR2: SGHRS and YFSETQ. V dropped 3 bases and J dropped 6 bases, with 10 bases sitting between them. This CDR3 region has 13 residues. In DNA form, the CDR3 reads TGCGCCAGCAGCTGTGGGGGTTTCAATGAGCAGTTCTTC. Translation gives CASSCGGFNEQFF. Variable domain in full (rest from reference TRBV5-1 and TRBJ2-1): KAGVTQTPRYLIKTRGQQVTLSCSPISGHRSVSWYQQTPGQGLQFLFEYFSETQRNKGNFPGRFSGRQFSNSRSEMNVSTLELGDSALYLCASSCGGFNEQFFGPGTRLTVL.

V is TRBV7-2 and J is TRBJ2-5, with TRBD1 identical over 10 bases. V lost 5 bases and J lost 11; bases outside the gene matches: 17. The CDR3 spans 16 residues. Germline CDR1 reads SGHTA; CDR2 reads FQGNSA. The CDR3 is CASSTPTGGAYNEQYF. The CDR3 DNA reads TGTGCCAGCAGCACACCGACAGGGGGCGCCTACAATGAGCAGTACTTC.

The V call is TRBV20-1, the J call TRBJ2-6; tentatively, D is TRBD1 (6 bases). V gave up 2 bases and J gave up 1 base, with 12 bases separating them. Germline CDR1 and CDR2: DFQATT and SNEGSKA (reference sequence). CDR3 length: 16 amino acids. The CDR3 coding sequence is TGCAGTGCTAGAAAGGCAGGGGATTCTGGGGCCAACGTCCTGACTTTC. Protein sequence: CSARKAGDSGANVLTF.

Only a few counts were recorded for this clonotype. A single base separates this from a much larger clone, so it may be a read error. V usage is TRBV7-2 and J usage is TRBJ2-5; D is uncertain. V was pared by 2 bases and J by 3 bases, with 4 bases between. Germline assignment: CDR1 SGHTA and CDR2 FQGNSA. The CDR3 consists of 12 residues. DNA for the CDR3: TGTGCCAGCAGCTTAAACAAAGAGACCCAGTACTTC. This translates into CASSLNKETQYF.

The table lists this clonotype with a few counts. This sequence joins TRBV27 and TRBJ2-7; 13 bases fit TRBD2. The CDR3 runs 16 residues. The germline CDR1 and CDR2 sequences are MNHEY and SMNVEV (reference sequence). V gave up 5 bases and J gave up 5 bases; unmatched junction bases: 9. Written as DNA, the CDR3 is TGTGCCAGCAGTCCCCGACTAGCGGGAGGTTTCCACGAGCAGTACTTC. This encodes CASSPRLAGGFHEQYF.

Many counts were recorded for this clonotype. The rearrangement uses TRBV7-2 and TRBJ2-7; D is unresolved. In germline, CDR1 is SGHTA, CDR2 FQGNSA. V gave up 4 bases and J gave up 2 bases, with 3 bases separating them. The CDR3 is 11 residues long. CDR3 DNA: TGTGCCAGCAGCTCAGCCTACGAGCAGTACTTC. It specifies CASSSAYEQYF.

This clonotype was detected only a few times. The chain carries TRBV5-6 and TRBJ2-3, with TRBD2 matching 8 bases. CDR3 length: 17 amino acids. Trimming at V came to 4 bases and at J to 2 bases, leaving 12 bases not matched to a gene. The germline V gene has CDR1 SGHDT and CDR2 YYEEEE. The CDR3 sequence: CASSHIGGAGDTDTQYF. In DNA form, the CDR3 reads TGTGCCAGCAGCCATATCGGGGGGGCTGGCGACACAGATACGCAGTATTTT.

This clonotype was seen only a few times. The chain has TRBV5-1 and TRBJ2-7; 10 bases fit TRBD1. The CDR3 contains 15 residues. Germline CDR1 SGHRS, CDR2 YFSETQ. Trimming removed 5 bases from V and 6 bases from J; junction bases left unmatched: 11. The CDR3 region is CASSATPGTGVEQYF. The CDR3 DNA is TGCGCCAGCAGTGCAACCCCCGGGACAGGGGTCGAGCAGTACTTC. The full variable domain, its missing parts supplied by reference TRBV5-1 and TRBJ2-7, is KAGVTQTPRYLIKTRGQQVTLSCSPISGHRSVSWYQQTPGQGLQFLFEYFSETQRNKGNFPGRFSGRQFSNSRSEMNVSTLELGDSALYLCASSATPGTGVEQYFGPGTRLTVT.

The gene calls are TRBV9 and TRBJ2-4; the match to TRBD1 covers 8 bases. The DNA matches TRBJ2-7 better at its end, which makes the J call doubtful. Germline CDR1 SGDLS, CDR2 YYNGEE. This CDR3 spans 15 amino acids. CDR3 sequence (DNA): TGTGCCAGCAGCGTAGGTCGACAGGGGCTCGGCGAGCAGTACTTC. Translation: CASSVGRQGLGEQYF.

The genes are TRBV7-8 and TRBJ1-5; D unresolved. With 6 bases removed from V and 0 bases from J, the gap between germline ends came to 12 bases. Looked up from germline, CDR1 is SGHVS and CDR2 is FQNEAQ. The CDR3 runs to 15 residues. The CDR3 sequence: CASSRGRISNQPQHF. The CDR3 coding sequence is TGTGCCAGCAGTCGAGGCAGGATTAGCAATCAGCCCCAGCATTTT.

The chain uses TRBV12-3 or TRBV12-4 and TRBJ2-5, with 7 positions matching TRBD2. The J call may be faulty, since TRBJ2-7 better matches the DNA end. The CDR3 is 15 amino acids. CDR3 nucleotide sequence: TGTGCCAGCAGTTTTTGGGGCAGGGAGGGGTCCGAGCAGTACTTC. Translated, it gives CASSFWGREGSEQYF.

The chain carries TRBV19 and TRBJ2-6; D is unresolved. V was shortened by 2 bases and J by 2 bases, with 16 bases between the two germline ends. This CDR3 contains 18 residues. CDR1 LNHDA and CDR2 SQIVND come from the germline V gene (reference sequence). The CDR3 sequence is CASSIIWQIQPGANVLTF. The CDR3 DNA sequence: TGTGCCAGTAGTATAATCTGGCAAATACAACCTGGGGCCAACGTCCTGACTTTC.

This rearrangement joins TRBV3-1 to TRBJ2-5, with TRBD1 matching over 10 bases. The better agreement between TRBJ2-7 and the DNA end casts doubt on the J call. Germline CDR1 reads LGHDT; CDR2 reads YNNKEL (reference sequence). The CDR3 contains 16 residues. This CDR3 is CASSLLPGQGSYEQYF. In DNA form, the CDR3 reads TGTGCCAGCAGCTTACTGCCGGGACAGGGGAGCTACGAGCAGTACTTC.

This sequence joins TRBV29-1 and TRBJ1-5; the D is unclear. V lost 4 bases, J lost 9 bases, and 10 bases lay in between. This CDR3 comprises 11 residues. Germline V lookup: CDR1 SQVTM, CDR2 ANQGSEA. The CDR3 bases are TGCAGCGTTGGAAGCTCCGGGCCCCAGCATTTT. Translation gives CSVGSSGPQHF.

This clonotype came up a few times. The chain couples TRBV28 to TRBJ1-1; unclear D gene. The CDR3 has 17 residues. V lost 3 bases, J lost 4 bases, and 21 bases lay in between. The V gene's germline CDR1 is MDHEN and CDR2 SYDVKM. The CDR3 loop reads CASSFRTAARGATEAFF. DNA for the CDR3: TGTGCCAGCAGTTTCCGGACCGCCGCCAGAGGAGCCACTGAAGCTTTCTTT.

CDR3 amino acids: CASSDLGYSYEQYF. The CDR3 DNA reads TGTGCCAGCAGTGATCTGGGTTACTCCTACGAGCAGTACTTC. This chain connects TRBV2 to TRBJ2-7; D unclear. The CDR3 contains 14 residues. The V gene's germline CDR1 is SNHLY and CDR2 FYNNEI. Trimming left V 3 bases short and J 0 bases short, with 9 bases between. Based on the CDR3 plus reference TRBV2 and TRBJ2-7, the full variable domain is EPEVTQTPSHQVTQMGQEVILRCVPISNHLYFYWYRQILGQKVEFLVSFYNNEISEKSEIFDDQFSVERPDGSNFTLKIRSTKLEDSAMYFCASSDLGYSYEQYFGPGTRLTVT.

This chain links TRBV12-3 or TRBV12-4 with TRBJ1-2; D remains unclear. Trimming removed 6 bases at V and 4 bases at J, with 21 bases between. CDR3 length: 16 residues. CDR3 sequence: CASRPPRVTRTYGYTF. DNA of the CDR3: TGTGCCAGCAGGCCGCCGAGGGTGACACGAACCTATGGCTACACCTTC.

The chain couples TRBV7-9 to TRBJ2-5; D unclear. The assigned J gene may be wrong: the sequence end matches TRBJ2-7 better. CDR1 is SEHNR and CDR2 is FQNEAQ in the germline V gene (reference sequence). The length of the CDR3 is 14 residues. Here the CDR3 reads CASSPGVLRNEQYF. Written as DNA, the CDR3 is TGTGCCAGCAGCCCGGGCGTCCTCAGGAACGAGCAGTACTTC.

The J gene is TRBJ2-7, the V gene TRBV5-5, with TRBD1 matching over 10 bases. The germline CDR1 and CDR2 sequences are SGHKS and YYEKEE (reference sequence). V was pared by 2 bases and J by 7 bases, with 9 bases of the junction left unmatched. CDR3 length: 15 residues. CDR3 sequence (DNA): TGTGCCAGCAGCTTCACCGGGACAGGGGAACGGGAGCAGTACTTC. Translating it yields CASSFTGTGEREQYF.

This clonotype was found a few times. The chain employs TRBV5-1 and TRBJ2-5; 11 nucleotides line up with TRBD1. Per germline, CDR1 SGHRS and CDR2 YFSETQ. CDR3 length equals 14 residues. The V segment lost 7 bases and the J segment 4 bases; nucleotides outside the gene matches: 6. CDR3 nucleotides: TGCGCCAGCCGACCCGGGACAGGGGGAGAGACCCAGTACTTC. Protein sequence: CASRPGTGGETQYF.

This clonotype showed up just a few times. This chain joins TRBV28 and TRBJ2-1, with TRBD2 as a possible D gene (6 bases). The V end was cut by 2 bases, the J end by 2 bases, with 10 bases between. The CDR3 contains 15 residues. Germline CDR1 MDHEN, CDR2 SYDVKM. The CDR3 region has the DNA TGTGCCAGCAGTTTAGGAGGGGCGACCTACAATGAGCAGTTCTTC. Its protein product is CASSLGGATYNEQFF.

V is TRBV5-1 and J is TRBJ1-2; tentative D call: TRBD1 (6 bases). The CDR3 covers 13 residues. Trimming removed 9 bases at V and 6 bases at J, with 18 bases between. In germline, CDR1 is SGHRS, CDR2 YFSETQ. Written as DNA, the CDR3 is TGCGCCACCGACAGGACCGCTGGGAATGGCTACACCTTC. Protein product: CATDRTAGNGYTF.

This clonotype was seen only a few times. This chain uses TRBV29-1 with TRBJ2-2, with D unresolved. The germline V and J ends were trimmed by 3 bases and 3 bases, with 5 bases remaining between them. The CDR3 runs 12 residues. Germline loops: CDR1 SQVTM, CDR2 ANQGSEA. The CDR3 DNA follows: TGCAGCGTTGATGGGGACACCGGGGAGCTGTTTTTT. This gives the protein CSVDGDTGELFF.

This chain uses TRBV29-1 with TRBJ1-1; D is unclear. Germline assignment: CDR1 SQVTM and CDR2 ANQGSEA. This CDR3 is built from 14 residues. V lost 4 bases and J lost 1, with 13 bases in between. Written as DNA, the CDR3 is TGCAGCGTTGGAGGAGTCGTCTCGAACACTGAAGCTTTCTTT. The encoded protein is CSVGGVVSNTEAFF.

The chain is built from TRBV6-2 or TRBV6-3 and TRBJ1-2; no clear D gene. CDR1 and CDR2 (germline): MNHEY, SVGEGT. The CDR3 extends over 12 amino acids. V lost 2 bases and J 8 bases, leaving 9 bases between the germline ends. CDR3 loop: CASSYAERGYTF. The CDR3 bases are TGTGCCAGCAGTTACGCGGAGAGGGGCTACACCTTC.

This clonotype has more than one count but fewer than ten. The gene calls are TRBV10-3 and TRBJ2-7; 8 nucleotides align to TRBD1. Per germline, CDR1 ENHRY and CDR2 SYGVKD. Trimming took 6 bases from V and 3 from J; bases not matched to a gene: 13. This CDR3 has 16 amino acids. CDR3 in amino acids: CAISRTGSKRGYEQYF. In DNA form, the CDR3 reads TGTGCCATCAGCCGGACAGGGAGTAAGAGAGGCTACGAGCAGTACTTC.

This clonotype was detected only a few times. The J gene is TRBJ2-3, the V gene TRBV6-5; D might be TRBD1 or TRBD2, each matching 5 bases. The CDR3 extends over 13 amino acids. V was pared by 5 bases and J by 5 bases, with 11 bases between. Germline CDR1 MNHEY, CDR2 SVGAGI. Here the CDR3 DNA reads TGTGCCAGCAGTGCCCCGGGGCTAGATACGCAGTATTTT. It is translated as CASSAPGLDTQYF.

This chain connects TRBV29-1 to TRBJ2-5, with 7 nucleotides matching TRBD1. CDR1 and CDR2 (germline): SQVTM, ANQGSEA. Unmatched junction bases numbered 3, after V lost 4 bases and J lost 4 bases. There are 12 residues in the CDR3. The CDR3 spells CSVGGGGETQYF. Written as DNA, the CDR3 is TGCAGCGTTGGAGGGGGCGGAGAGACCCAGTACTTC.